This T cell receptor (beta chain) derives from a study of blood T cell repertoires in COVID-19. Turning to the study itself: Italy, Spain and the United States were the sources of the convalescent and acute COVID-19 samples. Sources were T cells, B-cell-depleted T cells, or PBMCs; the material itself was cDNA or gDNA.

As handled by the study authors: Nucleated cell number was recorded as an estimate derived from reference gene primer amplification. Generated by immunoSEQ multiplex PCR, the TCRdb table keeps only in-frame clones and is missing some. V and J calls and clone size are given by that table; D and trimming were obtained from the DNA. This table holds some 280,000 clones, just over 85% found once. This clone was counted a few times. Germline loops: CDR1 LGHNA, CDR2 YNFKEQ. There are 15 residues in the CDR3. The V and J ends lost 0 bases and 12 bases, in that order; junction bases with no gene match: 14. This clonotype originated in a woman aged 25 to 39 with active or convalescent COVID-19. What was sequenced was peripheral blood. V gene TRBV4-2 combines with J gene TRBJ2-7, with 7 positions matching TRBD1. For the CDR3, the DNA is TGTGCCAGCAGCCAAGATCTCAAGGGGGCGCGTCTTCGGTACTTC. It is translated as CASSQDLKGARLRYF.